The 30 T cell receptor beta chains below were found in one sample sequenced in a study of STAT3 mutations in large granular lymphocyte leukemia. No antigens are known for them. Broader study findings: In T-cell large granular lymphocyte leukemia, about half of patients showed multiple immunodominant subclonotypes.

Assay: immunoSEQ multiplex PCR; the TCRdb copy retains only in-frame clones and omits some. The sample consists of about 19,000 clones, around 92% of them appearing once. Material: peripheral blood mononuclear cells. These receptors came from a man in his sixties with T-cell large granular lymphocyte leukemia. Some clones in this sample may be carry-over from other donors' samples.

The chain has TRBV20-1 and TRBJ2-3; no clear D. The germline V gene has CDR1 DFQATT and CDR2 SNEGSKA (reference sequence). The CDR3 loop spans 11 amino acids. Trimming shortened V by 8 bases and J by 6 bases, and 12 bases separated the two germline ends. The CDR3 reads CSLPDGDTQYF. DNA for the CDR3: TGCAGTCTACCTGACGGTGATACGCAGTATTTT.

This sequence joins TRBV18 and TRBJ2-2; D tentatively fits TRBD1 or TRBD2 (5 bases each). Looked up from germline, CDR1 is KGHSH and CDR2 is LQKENI. CDR3 length equals 17 residues. V was shortened by 1 base and J by 5 bases, with 17 bases between the two germline ends. This CDR3 is CASSPLRDGVLTGELFF. The CDR3 coding sequence is TGTGCCAGCTCACCACTCCGGGACGGGGTATTAACCGGGGAGCTGTTTTTT.

The chain combines TRBV18 with TRBJ2-7; possibly TRBD1 for D (8 bases). Germline V gene lookup returns CDR1 KGHSH and CDR2 LQKENI. Deletions cut 4 bases from V and 3 bases from J, with 13 bases between. The CDR3 is made up of 14 amino acids. The CDR3 loop reads CASSLTGGDYEQYF. Here the CDR3 DNA reads TGTGCCAGCTCACTTACAGGGGGGGACTACGAGCAGTACTTC. Filled out from reference TRBV18 and TRBJ2-7, the complete variable domain reads NAGVMQNPRHLVRRRGQEARLRCSPMKGHSHVYWYRQLPEEGLKFMVYLQKENIIDESGMPKERFSAEFPKEGPSILRIQQVVRGDSAAYFCASSLTGGDYEQYFGPGTRLTVT.

The rearrangement joins TRBV5-1 to TRBJ2-1, with TRBD1 as a possible D gene (5 bases). CDR1 and CDR2 from the germline V gene are SGHRS and YFSETQ. The V gene lost 6 bases and the J gene lost 8 bases, with 21 bases spanning the gap. The CDR3 has 15 amino acids. CDR3: CASTVDSVGHYEQFF. The CDR3 region has the DNA TGCGCCAGCACCGTTGACAGCGTTGGTCACTATGAGCAGTTCTTC.

The chain combines TRBV5-1 with TRBJ2-7, with 9 bases matching TRBD1. Unmatched junction bases numbered 14, after V lost 3 bases and J lost 4 bases. Germline V gene lookup returns CDR1 SGHRS and CDR2 YFSETQ. The CDR3 has 17 residues. CDR3 coding DNA: TGCGCCAGCAGCTCTCTCGGGACAGGGTTAAATTTTTACGAGCAGTACTTC. This gives the protein CASSSLGTGLNFYEQYF.

This chain joins TRBV30 and TRBJ2-4; D not resolved. Germline-derived CDR1 and CDR2 are GTSNPN and SVGIG (reference sequence). Trimming left V 4 bases short and J 0 bases short, with 16 bases between. The CDR3 length is 16 residues. The CDR3, as DNA: TGTGCCTGGAATCCTCAGGATAGCCTAGCCAAAAACATTCAGTACTTC. This sequence encodes CAWNPQDSLAKNIQYF.

The chain combines TRBV19 with TRBJ2-5; the D gene could be TRBD1 or TRBD2 (6 bases each). The V end lost 1 base, the J end lost 1 base, and 13 bases lay between the germline ends. The CDR3 runs 16 residues. Germline CDR1 and CDR2: LNHDA and SQIVND (reference sequence). CDR3 loop: CASSIVAGGGQETQYF. CDR3 in DNA: TGTGCCAGTAGTATAGTAGCAGGAGGGGGCCAAGAGACCCAGTACTTC.

The gene calls are TRBV28 and TRBJ1-2; 12 bases align to TRBD1. The CDR3 consists of 15 residues. The V gene's germline CDR1 is MDHEN and CDR2 SYDVKM. The V and J ends lost 2 bases and 5 bases, in that order; junction bases with no gene match: 3. CDR3 residues: CASSLGTGGEYGYTF. The CDR3 nucleotides are TGTGCCAGCAGTTTAGGGACAGGGGGCGAGTATGGCTACACCTTC.

The V call is TRBV30, the J call TRBJ2-5, with D perhaps matching TRBD1 (6 bases). The germline V gene has CDR1 GTSNPN and CDR2 SVGIG (reference sequence). This CDR3 is 12 amino acids long. Trimming pared 4 bases from V and 4 bases from J, leaving 10 bases between. This CDR3 reads CAWIVGGETQYF. CDR3 DNA sequence: TGTGCCTGGATAGTAGGGGGAGAGACCCAGTACTTC.

The chain uses TRBV18 and TRBJ2-5; 7 bases agree with TRBD1. Per the germline V gene, CDR1 is KGHSH and CDR2 is LQKENI. The V gene end was trimmed by 4 bases and the J gene end by 5 bases; junction bases not matched to a gene: 7. CDR3 length: 14 residues. The CDR3 sequence is CASSLKGASETQYF. The CDR3 nucleotides are TGTGCCAGCTCACTTAAGGGGGCGTCGGAGACCCAGTACTTC.

CDR3 region: CASSQDRKGGYGYTF. CDR3 sequence (DNA): TGTGCCAGCAGCCAAGATAGAAAGGGCGGATATGGCTACACCTTC. The gene calls are TRBV14 and TRBJ1-2; no clear D gene. Trimming left V 0 bases short and J 5 bases short, with 13 bases between. Germline CDR1 reads SGHDN; CDR2 reads FVKESK. CDR3 length equals 15 residues. Based on the CDR3 plus reference TRBV14 and TRBJ1-2, the full variable domain is EAGVTQFPSHSVIEKGQTVTLRCDPISGHDNLYWYRRVMGKEIKFLLHFVKESKQDESGMPNNRFLAERTGGTYSTLKVQPAELEDSGVYFCASSQDRKGGYGYTFGSGTRLTVV.

The chain recombines TRBV30 with TRBJ2-7, with 10 bases that match TRBD2. This CDR3 has 15 residues. In germline, CDR1 is GTSNPN, CDR2 SVGIG (reference sequence). Losses at the gene ends were 0 bases for V and 6 bases for J; bases not matched to a gene: 8. CDR3 amino acids: CAWSVAGGTLFEQYF. The CDR3 DNA reads TGTGCCTGGAGTGTAGCGGGAGGGACCCTCTTCGAGCAGTACTTC.

The gene calls are TRBV27 and TRBJ2-1; D may be TRBD1 (5 bases). The CDR3 totals 13 residues. The V gene lost 6 bases and the J gene lost 2 bases, with 8 bases spanning the gap. CDR1 is MNHEY and CDR2 is SMNVEV in the germline V gene (reference sequence). CDR3 protein: CASRVRAYNEQFF. CDR3 nucleotide sequence: TGTGCCAGCAGAGTCAGGGCCTACAATGAGCAGTTCTTC.

This chain connects TRBV5-1 to TRBJ2-5; 7 bases match TRBD2. The J segment lost 4 bases and the V segment lost 0 bases, leaving 3 bases of the junction unmatched. CDR3 length: 14 residues. Germline loops: CDR1 SGHRS, CDR2 YFSETQ. CDR3 protein: CASSLGRGGETQYF. DNA of the CDR3: TGCGCCAGCAGCTTGGGACGCGGGGGAGAGACCCAGTACTTC.

The chain combines TRBV7-2 with TRBJ2-3, with unresolved D. The CDR3 is 14 amino acids. Germline V gene sequence: CDR1 SGHTA, CDR2 FQGNSA. V was shortened by 4 bases and J by 0 bases, with 8 bases between the two germline ends. The CDR3, as DNA: TGTGCCAGCAGCTGGTTTGGAAGCACAGATACGCAGTATTTT. Translated: CASSWFGSTDTQYF.

The genes are TRBV14 and TRBJ2-7; D uncertain. CDR3 length: 13 residues. Trimming cost V 5 bases and J 6 bases, with 14 bases left between them. Germline-derived CDR1 and CDR2 are SGHDN and FVKESK. CDR3 region: CASSKDRLGEQYF. As DNA, the CDR3 is TGTGCCAGCAGCAAGGACCGCCTTGGCGAGCAGTACTTC.

CDR3 sequence (DNA): TGTGCCAGCAGTTTCACCGGGACAGGGGTGATTGGAGCTTTCTTT. As protein: CASSFTGTGVIGAFF. The chain combines TRBV28 with TRBJ1-1; 10 bases are a match to TRBD1. The CDR3 runs to 15 residues. CDR1 is MDHEN and CDR2 is SYDVKM in the germline V gene. With 3 bases clipped from V and 10 bases from J, the junction kept 11 bases outside the gene matches.

J is TRBJ1-4 and V is TRBV5-4, with D possibly TRBD1 on 5 matching bases. V was shortened by 0 bases and J by 7 bases, with 10 bases between the two germline ends. Germline lookup yields CDR1 SGHNT and CDR2 YYREEE (reference sequence). This CDR3 region has 14 residues. CDR3 nucleotides: TGTGCCAGCAGCTTGGATAGCAGGGTTGAAAAACTGTTTTTT. Translated, it gives CASSLDSRVEKLFF.

The chain is built from TRBV29-1 and TRBJ2-3; D unclear. Trimming pared 4 bases from V and 4 bases from J, leaving 9 bases between. The CDR3 sequence is 12 residues long. From germline, CDR1 is SQVTM and CDR2 ANQGSEA. In DNA form, the CDR3 reads TGCAGCGTTGGGCGTGGGTCAGATACGCAGTATTTT. Translated, it gives CSVGRGSDTQYF.

A note on this clone: At one end, the junction sequence differs from germline, possibly due to a read error. V is TRBV7-7 and J is TRBJ2-2; D gene unclear. CDR1 and CDR2 (germline): SSHAT, FNYEAQ (reference sequence). The CDR3 runs to 15 residues. Here the CDR3 DNA reads TGTGCTAGCAGCCCCGGATCAGTCGGCACCGGGGAGCTGTTTTTT. It translates to CASSPGSVGTGELFF.

The chain combines TRBV29-1 with TRBJ2-7; 9 nucleotides align to TRBD2. CDR3 length: 15 amino acids. Germline trimming cut 2 bases from V and 2 bases from J; bases unmatched to any gene: 7. Germline CDR1 SQVTM, CDR2 ANQGSEA. The CDR3 sequence is CSVELREGRPYEQYF. CDR3 nucleotides: TGCAGCGTTGAACTGCGGGAGGGCAGGCCCTACGAGCAGTACTTC.

In its sample, this clone was seen once. The CDR3 is CASSQEGMSGNTIYF. The CDR3 coding sequence is TGCGCCAGCAGCCAAGAGGGTATGTCTGGAAACACCATATATTTT. The chain joins TRBV4-3 to TRBJ1-3; D ambiguous. Germline CDR1 reads LGHNA; CDR2 reads YSLEER. This CDR3 region has 15 residues. V lost 0 bases and J 1 base, leaving 7 bases between the germline ends.

This rearrangement joins TRBV5-4 to TRBJ2-3, with 12 positions matching TRBD2. CDR1 SGHNT and CDR2 YYREEE come from the germline V gene (reference sequence). The CDR3 length is 16 residues. With 6 bases clipped from V and 5 bases from J, the junction kept 10 bases outside the gene matches. CDR3 nucleotide sequence: TGTGCCAGCACAAAGGGCGGACTAGCGGGGAGAGATACGCAGTATTTT. This encodes CASTKGGLAGRDTQYF.

The chain links TRBV18 to TRBJ2-2; D is unclear. The CDR3 spans 11 residues. V shed 3 bases and J shed 8 bases, with 4 bases lying between them. The germline V gene has CDR1 KGHSH and CDR2 LQKENI. CDR3 in amino acids: CASSPEGELFF. The CDR3 nucleotides are TGTGCCAGCTCACCGGAGGGGGAGCTGTTTTTT.

This clone was observed a single time. The J gene is TRBJ2-2, the V gene TRBV7-8; 9 positions match TRBD2. V lost 2 bases, J lost 6 bases, and 7 bases stayed unmatched. CDR1 and CDR2 from the germline V gene are SGHVS and FQNEAQ. The CDR3 is 16 residues long. CDR3 sequence: CASSLLAGQLAGELFF. CDR3 bases: TGTGCCAGCAGCTTACTAGCGGGACAGCTGGCCGGGGAGCTGTTTTTT.

The V call is TRBV5-5, the J call TRBJ1-3; 7 bases align to TRBD1. V was pared by 0 bases and J by 3 bases, with 3 bases of the junction left unmatched. The germline V gene encodes CDR1 SGHKS and CDR2 YYEKEE (reference sequence). The CDR3 is made up of 15 amino acids. For the CDR3, the DNA is TGTGCCAGCAGCTTGGAGGGGGCGCGTGGAAACACCATATATTTT. Translating it yields CASSLEGARGNTIYF.

The chain joins TRBV7-3 to TRBJ2-7; 9 bases align to TRBD1. Germline V gene data show CDR1 as SGHTA and CDR2 as FQGTGA. The CDR3 covers 17 residues. J lost 0 bases, V lost 2 bases, and 8 bases had no gene match. The CDR3 region is CASSLGTGGLPSYEQYF. In nucleotides, the CDR3 is TGTGCCAGCAGCTTAGGAACAGGGGGCCTACCCTCCTACGAGCAGTACTTC. Combining the CDR3 with reference TRBV7-3 and TRBJ2-7 gives the whole variable domain GAGVSQTPSNKVTEKGKYVELRCDPISGHTALYWYRQSLGQGPEFLIYFQGTGAADDSGLPNDRFFAVRPEGSVSTLKIQRTERGDSAVYLCASSLGTGGLPSYEQYFGPGTRLTVT.

The V and J genes are TRBV11-1 and TRBJ1-4, with 8 positions matching TRBD1. CDR3 length: 16 residues. Germline loops: CDR1 SGHAT, CDR2 FQDESV (reference sequence). Unmatched junction bases numbered 11, after V lost 5 bases and J lost 6 bases. The CDR3 here is CASSQTFQGADEKLFF. The CDR3 nucleotides are TGTGCCAGCAGCCAGACATTTCAGGGGGCGGATGAAAAACTGTTTTTT.

J is TRBJ2-1 and V is TRBV5-1, with 11 bases lining up with TRBD2. Unmatched junction bases numbered 6, after V lost 3 bases and J lost 4 bases. CDR1 and CDR2 (germline): SGHRS, YFSETQ. This CDR3 has 16 residues. This CDR3 reads CASSYTGTSGYNEQFF. Written as DNA, the CDR3 is TGCGCCAGCAGCTACACCGGGACTAGCGGTTACAATGAGCAGTTCTTC.

The table lists this clone with a few counts. The chain employs TRBV5-1 and TRBJ2-7; D may be TRBD1 (5 bases). The CDR3 has 13 residues. The V end was cut by 6 bases, the J end by 2 bases, with 12 bases between. Germline V CDR1 and CDR2: SGHRS, YFSETQ. The CDR3 nucleotides read TGCGCCAGCAAGTCCCAGGGTACCTACGAGCAGTACTTC. This codes for CASKSQGTYEQYF.